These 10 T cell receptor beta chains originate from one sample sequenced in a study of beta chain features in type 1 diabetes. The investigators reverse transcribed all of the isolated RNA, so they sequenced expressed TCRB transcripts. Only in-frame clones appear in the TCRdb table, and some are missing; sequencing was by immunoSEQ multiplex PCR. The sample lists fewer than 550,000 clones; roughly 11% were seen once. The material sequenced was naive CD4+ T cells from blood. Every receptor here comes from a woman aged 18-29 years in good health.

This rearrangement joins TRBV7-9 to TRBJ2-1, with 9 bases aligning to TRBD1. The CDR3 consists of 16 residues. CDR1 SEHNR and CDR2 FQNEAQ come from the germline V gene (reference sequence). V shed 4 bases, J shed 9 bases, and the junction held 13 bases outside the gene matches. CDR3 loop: CASSSITGTGLGEQFF. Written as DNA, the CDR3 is TGTGCCAGCAGCTCCATAACCGGGACAGGGCTTGGTGAGCAGTTCTTC.

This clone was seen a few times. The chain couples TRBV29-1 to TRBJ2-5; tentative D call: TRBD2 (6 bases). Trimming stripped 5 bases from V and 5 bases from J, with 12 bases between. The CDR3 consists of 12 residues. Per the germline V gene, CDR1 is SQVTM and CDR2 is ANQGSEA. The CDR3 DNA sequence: TGCAGCGTTAAGGTGGCGGGGGAGACCCAGTACTTC. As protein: CSVKVAGETQYF.

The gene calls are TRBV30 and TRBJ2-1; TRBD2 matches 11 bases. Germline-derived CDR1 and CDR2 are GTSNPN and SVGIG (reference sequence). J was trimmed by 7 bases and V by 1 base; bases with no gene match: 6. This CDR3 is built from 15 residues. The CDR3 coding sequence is TGTGCCTGGAGTGGGGCTAGCGGGAGGAGGAATGAGCAGTTCTTC. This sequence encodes CAWSGASGRRNEQFF.

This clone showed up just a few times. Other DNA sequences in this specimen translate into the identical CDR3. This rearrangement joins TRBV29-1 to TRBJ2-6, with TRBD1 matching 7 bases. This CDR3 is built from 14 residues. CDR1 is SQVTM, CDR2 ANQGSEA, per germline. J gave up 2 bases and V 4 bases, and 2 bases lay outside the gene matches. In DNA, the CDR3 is TGCAGCGTTGCTACAGGGGCTGGGGCCAACGTCCTGACTTTC. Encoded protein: CSVATGAGANVLTF.

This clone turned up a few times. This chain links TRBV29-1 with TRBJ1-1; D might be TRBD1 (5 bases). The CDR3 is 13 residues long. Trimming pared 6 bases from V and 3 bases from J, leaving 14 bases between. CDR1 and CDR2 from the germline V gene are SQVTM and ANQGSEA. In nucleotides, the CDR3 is TGCAGCGTGGCGTGGGGGAGGGACACTGAAGCTTTCTTT. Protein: CSVAWGRDTEAFF.

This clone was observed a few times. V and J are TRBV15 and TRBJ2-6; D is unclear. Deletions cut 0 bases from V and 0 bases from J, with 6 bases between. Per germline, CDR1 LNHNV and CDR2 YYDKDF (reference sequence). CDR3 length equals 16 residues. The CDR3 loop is CATSRELYSGANVLTF. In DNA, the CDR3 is TGTGCCACCAGCAGAGAACTATACTCTGGGGCCAACGTCCTGACTTTC.

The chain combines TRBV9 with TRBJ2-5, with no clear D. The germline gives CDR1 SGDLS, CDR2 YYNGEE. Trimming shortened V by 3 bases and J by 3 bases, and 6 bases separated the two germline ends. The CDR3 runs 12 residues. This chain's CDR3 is CASSANKETQYF. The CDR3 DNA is TGTGCCAGCAGCGCAAACAAAGAGACCCAGTACTTC.

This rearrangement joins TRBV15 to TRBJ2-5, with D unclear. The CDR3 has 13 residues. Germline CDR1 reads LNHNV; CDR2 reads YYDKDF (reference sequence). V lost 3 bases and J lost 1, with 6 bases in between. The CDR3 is CATSSGPQETQYF. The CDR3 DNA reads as TGTGCCACCAGCAGCGGGCCCCAAGAGACCCAGTACTTC. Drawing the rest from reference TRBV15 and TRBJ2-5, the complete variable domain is DAMVIQNPRYQVTQFGKPVTLSCSQTLNHNVMYWYQQKSSQAPKLLFHYYDKDFNNEADTPDNFQSRRPNTSFCFLDIRSPGLGDTAMYLCATSSGPQETQYFGPGTRLLVL.

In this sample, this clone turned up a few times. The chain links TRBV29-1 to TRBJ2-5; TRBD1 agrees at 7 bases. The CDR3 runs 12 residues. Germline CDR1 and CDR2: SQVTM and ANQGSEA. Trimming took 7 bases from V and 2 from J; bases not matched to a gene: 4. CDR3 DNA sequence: TGCAGCGCAACAGGGGTTCAAGAGACCCAGTACTTC. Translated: CSATGVQETQYF.

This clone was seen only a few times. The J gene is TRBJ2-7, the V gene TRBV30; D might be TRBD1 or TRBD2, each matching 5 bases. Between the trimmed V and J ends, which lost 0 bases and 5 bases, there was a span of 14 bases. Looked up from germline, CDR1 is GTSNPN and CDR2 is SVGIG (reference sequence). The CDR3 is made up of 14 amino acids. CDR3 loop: CAWSVWARGDEQYF. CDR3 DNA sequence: TGTGCCTGGAGTGTTTGGGCCAGAGGGGACGAGCAGTACTTC. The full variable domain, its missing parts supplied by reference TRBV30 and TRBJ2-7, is SQTIHQWPATLVQPVGSPLSLECTVEGTSNPNLYWYRQAAGRGLQLLFYSVGIGQISSEVPQNLSASRPQDRQFILSSKKLLLSDSGFYLCAWSVWARGDEQYFGPGTRLTVT.